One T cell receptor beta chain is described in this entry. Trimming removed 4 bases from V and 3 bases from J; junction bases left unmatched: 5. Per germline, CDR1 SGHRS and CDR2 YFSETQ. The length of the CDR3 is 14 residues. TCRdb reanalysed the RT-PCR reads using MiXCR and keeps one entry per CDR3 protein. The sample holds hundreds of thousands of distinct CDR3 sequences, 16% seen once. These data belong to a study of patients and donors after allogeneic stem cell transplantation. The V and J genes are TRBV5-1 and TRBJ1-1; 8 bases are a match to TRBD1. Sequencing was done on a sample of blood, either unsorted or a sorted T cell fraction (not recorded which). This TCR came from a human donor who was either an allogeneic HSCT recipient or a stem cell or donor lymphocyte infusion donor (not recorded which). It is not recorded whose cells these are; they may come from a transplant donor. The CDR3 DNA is TGCGCCAGCAGCGTGGACAGGGTACACACTGAAGCTTTCTTT. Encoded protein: CASSVDRVHTEAFF.